These 24 T cell receptor beta chains were all obtained from the same sample, sequenced in a study of blood T cell repertoires in COVID-19. Clones were read by immunoSEQ multiplex PCR, and TCRdb kept only the in-frame ones, dropping some. The sample has about 48,000 clones; 90% are singletons. The sample taken for sequencing was peripheral blood. The receptors originated from a man in his 70s with acute or convalescent COVID-19.

The rearrangement uses TRBV5-6 and TRBJ1-5; 7 bases fit TRBD1. This CDR3 has 15 amino acids. V trimming: 4 bases; J trimming: 5 bases; junction bases outside the gene matches: 9. The V gene's germline CDR1 is SGHDT and CDR2 YYEEEE. Here the CDR3 reads CASSASGQLYQPQHF. The CDR3 DNA sequence: TGTGCCAGCAGCGCATCGGGACAGCTGTATCAGCCCCAGCATTTT.

The chain links TRBV12-5 to TRBJ1-3; D is uncertain. V was trimmed by 9 bases and J by 0 bases, leaving 12 bases between them. This CDR3 region has 14 residues. Germline V lookup: CDR1 LGHNT, CDR2 FRNRAP. The CDR3 nucleotides read TGTGCTAGCGCTAAACAGAGCTCTGGAAACACCATATATTTT. Translating gives CASAKQSSGNTIYF. Combining the CDR3 with reference TRBV12-5 and TRBJ1-3 gives the whole variable domain DARVTQTPRHKVTEMGQEVTMRCQPILGHNTVFWYRQTMMQGLELLAYFRNRAPLDDSGMPKDRFSAEMPDATLATLKIQPSEPRDSAVYFCASAKQSSGNTIYFGEGSWLTVV.

This chain connects TRBV25-1 to TRBJ2-1; 10 nucleotides line up with TRBD1. The ends lost 4 bases at V and 7 bases at J; junction bases unmatched: 1. In germline, CDR1 is MGHDK, CDR2 SYGVNS. The CDR3 has 13 residues. The CDR3 region has the DNA TGTGCCAGCAGTGGGGGACAGGGGAATGAGCAGTTCTTC. It specifies CASSGGQGNEQFF.

The chain links TRBV29-1 to TRBJ2-2; a possible D gene is TRBD1 (5 bases). Germline V lookup: CDR1 SQVTM, CDR2 ANQGSEA. This CDR3 has 14 amino acids. V was cut by 4 bases and J by 6 bases, with 15 bases left in between. The CDR3 nucleotides read TGCAGCGTTGCAGGGCACGGGTTCTCCGGGGAGCTGTTTTTT. Translation gives CSVAGHGFSGELFF.

The CDR3 DNA is TGCGCCAGCAGCTTGACGACCAGGGATTTGGGCACTGAAGCTTTCTTT. Amino acid sequence: CASSLTTRDLGTEAFF. This rearrangement joins TRBV5-1 to TRBJ1-1; TRBD1 might be the D (5 bases). Germline-derived CDR1 and CDR2 are SGHRS and YFSETQ. V was trimmed by 1 base and J by 4 bases, leaving 17 bases between them. The CDR3 runs to 16 residues.

This chain joins TRBV4-3 and TRBJ1-2; 11 bases are shared with TRBD1. Germline lookup yields CDR1 LGHNA and CDR2 YSLEER. The junction had 15 bases not matched to a gene; V was cut back by 4 bases and J by 8 bases. The CDR3 has 17 amino acids. Here the CDR3 DNA reads TGCGCCAGCAGCCTAACGGGGACAGGGGGATTAACTAGGGGCTACACCTTC. This gives the protein CASSLTGTGGLTRGYTF.

This rearrangement joins TRBV9 to TRBJ2-7; 10 nucleotides agree with TRBD1. The ends lost 3 bases at V and 4 bases at J; junction bases unmatched: 4. This CDR3 region has 14 residues. Germline values: CDR1 SGDLS, CDR2 YYNGEE. DNA for the CDR3: TGTGCCAGCAGCGCCGGGGGACAGGGGTACGAGCAGTACTTC. This gives the protein CASSAGGQGYEQYF.

The chain employs TRBV9 and TRBJ1-1; D may be TRBD1 (5 bases). Deletions cut 8 bases from V and 5 bases from J, with 13 bases between. Germline V CDR1 and CDR2: SGDLS, YYNGEE. The CDR3 is made up of 12 amino acids. This CDR3 reads CASTGGETEAFF. CDR3 in DNA: TGTGCCAGTACGGGAGGGGAAACTGAAGCTTTCTTT.

The V gene is TRBV2, the J gene TRBJ1-2; D perhaps matches TRBD1 (6 bases). Trimming stripped 5 bases from V and 5 bases from J, with 21 bases between. This CDR3 is 16 amino acids long. Looked up from germline, CDR1 is SNHLY and CDR2 is FYNNEI. The CDR3 spells CASSPGTSGGLYGYTF. CDR3 DNA sequence: TGTGCCAGCAGTCCCGGGACATCCGGCGGGCTATATGGCTACACCTTC.

The table lists this clone with a few counts. The chain couples TRBV5-1 to TRBJ2-5, with D uncertain. Between the trimmed V and J ends, which lost 5 bases and 1 base, there was a span of 9 bases. In germline, CDR1 is SGHRS, CDR2 YFSETQ. The CDR3 has 13 amino acids. The CDR3 DNA sequence: TGCGCCAGCAGATCGGAGATCCAAGAGACCCAGTACTTC. As protein: CASRSEIQETQYF.

The chain links TRBV12-2 to TRBJ2-7; the table's D gene call, TRBD2, was not cross checked with the DNA. TRBV12-2 constitutes a pseudogene. This CDR3 has 16 amino acids. The CDR3: CASRLVSAGGPHEQYF. The CDR3 DNA follows: TGTGCAAGTCGCTTAGTCTCAGCGGGGGGGCCCCACGAGCAGTACTTC.

The J gene is TRBJ2-3, the V gene TRBV25-1, with D uncertain. There are 14 residues in the CDR3. Germline V gene sequence: CDR1 MGHDK, CDR2 SYGVNS. The V end lost 2 bases, the J end lost 6 bases, and 12 bases lay between the germline ends. The CDR3 DNA follows: TGTGCCAGCAGTGAACCCAGTCCCTCTGATACGCAGTATTTT. Amino acid sequence: CASSEPSPSDTQYF.

The rearrangement uses TRBV10-3 and TRBJ2-3; maybe TRBD1 (5 bases). CDR3 length: 15 amino acids. V was clipped by 4 bases and J by 1 base, with 12 bases between them. Germline loops: CDR1 ENHRY, CDR2 SYGVKD. The CDR3 sequence is CAISAAGWGTDTQYF. The DNA for the CDR3 is TGTGCCATCAGTGCGGCAGGGTGGGGCACAGATACGCAGTATTTT.

CDR3 in amino acids: CASGTGPLWANVLTF. DNA for the CDR3: TGTGCTAGTGGGACAGGCCCTCTCTGGGCCAACGTCCTGACTTTC. The chain couples TRBV7-7 to TRBJ2-6; 8 bases map to TRBD1. The CDR3 is 15 residues long. Germline values: CDR1 SSHAT, CDR2 FNYEAQ (reference sequence).

As DNA, the CDR3 is TGTGCCAGCAGGGGGCGAGGGACAGGGGGAGTGACACCCCTCCACTTT. Protein: CASRGRGTGGVTPLHF. The J gene is TRBJ1-6, the V gene TRBV27, with 11 bases identical to TRBD1. Germline V gene sequence: CDR1 MNHEY, CDR2 SMNVEV (reference sequence). The CDR3 covers 16 residues. The V and J ends lost 6 bases and 11 bases, in that order; junction bases with no gene match: 12.

The CDR3 region is CAISESPPYEQYF. The CDR3 DNA reads TGTGCCATCAGTGAAAGCCCCCCCTACGAGCAGTACTTC. This chain uses TRBV10-3 with TRBJ2-7; D ambiguous. Germline values: CDR1 ENHRY, CDR2 SYGVKD. The CDR3 is made up of 13 amino acids. V was pared by 3 bases and J by 2 bases, with 8 bases between.

V usage is TRBV29-1 and J usage is TRBJ2-7, with 8 positions matching TRBD1. The CDR3 has 12 residues. The germline V gene has CDR1 SQVTM and CDR2 ANQGSEA. Trimming cost V 4 bases and J 4 bases; bases outside gene matches: 3. CDR3 sequence reads: CSVVGQGYEQYF. The CDR3 DNA reads TGCAGCGTTGTTGGACAGGGATACGAGCAGTACTTC.

This clone occurred once. The DNA for the CDR3 is TGTGCCAGCAGCTTAGGAGGACAGGGGCAGGACTATGGCTACACCTTC. Its translation: CASSLGGQGQDYGYTF. The chain has TRBV7-2 and TRBJ1-2; 9 positions match TRBD1. Germline CDR1 is SGHTA and CDR2 is FQGNSA. The junction had 6 bases not matched to a gene; V was cut back by 1 base and J by 3 bases. The CDR3 length is 16 residues.

This chain uses TRBV6-6 with TRBJ2-2, with 10 bases aligning to TRBD1. The length of the CDR3 is 14 residues. J was trimmed by 4 bases and V by 6 bases; bases with no gene match: 2. The germline V gene has CDR1 MNHNY and CDR2 SVGAGI (reference sequence). The CDR3 sequence is CASRRTGGTGELFF. CDR3 DNA sequence: TGTGCCAGCAGGCGGACAGGGGGCACCGGGGAGCTGTTTTTT.

CDR3 in DNA: TGCGCCAGCAACCAAGGAGCGCTGGGCACTGAAGCTTTCTTT. Protein sequence: CASNQGALGTEAFF. V and J are TRBV5-1 and TRBJ1-1, with D unclear. Germline-derived CDR1 and CDR2 are SGHRS and YFSETQ. CDR3 length: 14 amino acids. V dropped 6 bases and J dropped 4 bases, with 16 bases sitting between them. Full variable domain (remainder filled in from reference TRBV5-1 and TRBJ1-1): KAGVTQTPRYLIKTRGQQVTLSCSPISGHRSVSWYQQTPGQGLQFLFEYFSETQRNKGNFPGRFSGRQFSNSRSEMNVSTLELGDSALYLCASNQGALGTEAFFGQGTRLTVV.

The CDR3 sequence is CASSLPPQGGVGKLFF. The CDR3 DNA reads as TGTGCCAGCAGCCTCCCGCCACAGGGGGGAGTTGGGAAACTGTTTTTT. The chain couples TRBV5-4 to TRBJ1-4, with 8 bases that match TRBD1. The V gene end was trimmed by 4 bases and the J gene end by 11 bases; junction bases not matched to a gene: 16. This CDR3 contains 16 residues. Germline loops: CDR1 SGHNT, CDR2 YYREEE (reference sequence).

The chain links TRBV12-3 or TRBV12-4 to TRBJ2-1; 7 bases match TRBD1. The CDR3 spans 13 residues. Germline trimming cut 5 bases from V and 10 bases from J; bases unmatched to any gene: 8. The CDR3 coding sequence is TGTGCCAGCAGTACCCAACCGGGACAGGAGCAGTTCTTC. Residues: CASSTQPGQEQFF.

The V and J genes are TRBV13 and TRBJ2-5; TRBD1 matches at 8 bases. V dropped 4 bases and J dropped 2; count of bases not matched to a gene: 9. This CDR3 spans 16 amino acids. Germline CDR1 and CDR2: PRHDT and FYEKMQ (reference sequence). CDR3 in amino acids: CASSSALRQGQETQYF. The CDR3 DNA reads TGTGCCAGCAGCTCTGCCCTTCGACAGGGGCAAGAGACCCAGTACTTC.

The V and J genes are TRBV6-5 and TRBJ1-1; TRBD1 aligns across 8 bases. Germline values: CDR1 MNHEY, CDR2 SVGAGI. The CDR3 sequence is 14 residues long. Unmatched junction bases numbered 6, after V lost 4 bases and J lost 5 bases. CDR3 in DNA: TGTGCCAGCAGTTTCGGTCGACAGGGGACTGAAGCTTTCTTT. It translates to CASSFGRQGTEAFF.